This T cell receptor beta chain was obtained from a study of vaccination and CD4 T cells after COVID-19. Looking at the study overall: The study drew post-COVID samples a median roughly 99 days after diagnosis (range 35 to 161). Taking of post-vaccine samples occurred a median approximately 76 days after dose two (range 14 to 241). A CEFX pool, an HIV-1 Nef pool, or no peptide went to control cultures.

The V end lost 5 bases, the J end lost 3 bases, and 20 bases lay between the germline ends. The CDR3 has 17 residues. The treatment: roughly ten-day PBMC culture with coronavirus spike peptide pools or control peptides (ViraFEST assay). Sequence data for DNA of cultured CD4+ T cells were generated by the Oncomine TCR Beta short-read assay. Using the QIAamp micro DNA kit, genomic DNA was extracted from the CD4+ T cells that had been cultured. TCRdb reprocessed the PCR reads via MiXCR and lists one record per CDR3 protein. The sample lists about 18,000 distinct CDR3 sequences, about 73% occurring once. Turning to this clonotype: Its antigen is currently unknown.

Sequencing input: CD4+ T cells from blood, cultured in vitro. This TCR came from a human donor who had recovered from COVID-19. This chain joins TRBV12-3 or TRBV12-4 and TRBJ1-5; weak D call: TRBD1 (5 bases). CDR3 sequence reads: CASSPFGKGTVNQPQHF. CDR3 nucleotides: TGTGCCAGCAGTCCATTTGGCAAAGGGACCGTCAATCAGCCCCAGCATTTT.